This T cell receptor beta chain came from a study of circulating and synovial CD4+ cells in juvenile arthritis. The germline gives CDR1 SGHDT, CDR2 YYEEEE. V was pared by 3 bases and J by 0 bases, with 14 bases between. The CDR3 is 16 amino acids. A note on this clone: Its antigen is currently unknown.

Produced via immunoSEQ multiplex PCR; TCRdb's table is partial and in-frame only. The repertoire holds approximately 35,000 clones, with roughly 95% as singletons. Overall study results and limits: T cell genome counts differed by at least an order of magnitude between CPL and CD4 samples.

The sequenced material came from CD4+ T cells from blood. The origin of this receptor is a human donor with juvenile idiopathic arthritis. The chain employs TRBV5-6 and TRBJ2-3, with D perhaps matching TRBD2 (6 bases). CDR3 amino acids: CASSWGLTPSTDTQYF. CDR3 bases: TGTGCCAGCAGCTGGGGACTGACTCCTAGCACAGATACGCAGTATTTT.